This is a list of T cell receptor beta chains from one sample in a study of CD8+ T cells in alopecia areata. Generated by immunoSEQ multiplex PCR, the TCRdb table keeps only in-frame clones and is missing some. The sample lists more than 130,000 clones, around 82% occurring once. The sequencing here drew on CD8+ T cells sorted from blood, taken at week 4, from a patient treated with tofacitinib. These receptors all come from a human donor with alopecia areata. CDR3s include the opening cysteine and the closing phenylalanine or tryptophan. The D gene is left open where the match is weak. Clone size is given for some rows only: seen once, a few or many times, or a class if the clone is expanded.

V gene	clone size	J gene	D gene	CDR3 protein	CDR3 DNA
TRBV27	few	TRBJ1-6	-	CASSLLRADSPLHF	TGTGCCAGCAGTTTACTCAGGGCGGATTCACCCCTCCACTTT
TRBV29-1	-	TRBJ2-3	TRBD2	CSVETPRGTSGGTDTQYF	TGCAGCGTTGAAACCCCGAGGGGGACTAGCGGGGGTACCGATACGCAGTATTTT
TRBV19	-	TRBJ1-5	-	CASTPTETVQPQHF	TGTGCCAGTACCCCAACCGAGACAGTTCAGCCCCAGCATTTT
TRBV29-1	-	TRBJ1-1	TRBD1	CSGMTGMNTEAFF	TGCAGCGGCATGACAGGGATGAACACTGAAGCTTTCTTT
TRBV5-1	-	TRBJ1-1	-	CASIRNTEAFF	TGCGCCAGCATTCGGAACACTGAAGCTTTCTTT
TRBV4-3	-	TRBJ2-3	TRBD2	CASSQDGSGTPADTQYF	TGCGCCAGCAGCCAAGATGGTAGCGGGACTCCCGCAGATACGCAGTATTTT
TRBV2	few	TRBJ1-5	TRBD1	CASTYYRGPNQPQHF	TGTGCCAGCACCTACTACAGGGGGCCTAATCAGCCCCAGCATTTT
TRBV7-2	-	TRBJ2-7	-	CASSPGDYEQYF	TGTGCCAGCAGCCCGGGGGACTACGAGCAGTACTTC
TRBV30	-	TRBJ2-3	-	CASQGTSRLTDTQYF	TGTGCCTCCCAGGGCACTAGCAGGCTGACAGATACGCAGTATTTT
TRBV29-1	-	TRBJ2-7	TRBD1	CSVSTGAEQYF	TGCAGCGTGTCGACAGGGGCCGAGCAGTACTTC
TRBV20-1	-	TRBJ2-7	-	CSAPFSYEQYF	TGCAGTGCTCCTTTTAGCTACGAGCAGTACTTC
TRBV4-3	-	TRBJ2-7	TRBD1	CASSPSTGGSYEQYF	TGCGCCAGCAGCCCCTCGACAGGGGGATCCTACGAGCAGTACTTC
TRBV9	-	TRBJ2-1	TRBD2	CASSVFSGLAGASYNEQFF	TGTGCCAGCAGCGTTTTCTCAGGGCTAGCGGGGGCCTCCTACAATGAGCAGTTCTTC
TRBV29-1	-	TRBJ1-2	TRBD1	CSAIRTGDYGYTF	TGCAGCGCCATCCGGACAGGGGACTATGGCTACACCTTC
TRBV15	-	TRBJ2-6	-	CATDFRDTVSGANVLTF	TGTGCCACTGATTTTCGGGACACCGTCTCTGGGGCCAACGTCCTGACTTTC
TRBV7-9	-	TRBJ2-5	-	CASSSMETQYF	TGTGCCAGCAGCTCGATGGAGACCCAGTACTTC
TRBV4-2	-	TRBJ2-7	-	CASSQDPGITYEQYF	TGTGCCAGCAGCCAAGACCCAGGGATAACCTACGAGCAGTACTTC
TRBV29-1	-	TRBJ1-2	-	CSVEGGGTYGYTF	TGCAGCGTTGAGGGCGGGGGTACCTATGGCTACACCTTC
TRBV6-5	-	TRBJ2-1	TRBD2	CASSRPRGGNNEQFF	TGTGCCAGCAGTCGTCCCCGGGGGGGCAACAATGAGCAGTTCTTC
TRBV30	-	TRBJ2-7	-	CAWSVGRGISYEQYF	TGTGCCTGGAGTGTAGGACGGGGTATCTCCTACGAGCAGTACTTC
TRBV9	-	TRBJ1-2	-	CASSGFTGTYGYTF	TGTGCCAGCAGCGGGTTCACAGGGACTTATGGCTACACCTTC
TRBV6-6	-	TRBJ2-3	-	CASKDYAEGSTDTQYF	TGTGCCAGCAAAGACTACGCAGAGGGGAGCACAGATACGCAGTATTTT
TRBV21-1	-	TRBJ1-1	-	CASSDPQGARTEAFF	TGTGCCAGCAGCGACCCGCAGGGGGCTAGAACTGAAGCTTTCTTT
TRBV27	-	TRBJ2-3	-	CASGPSTDTQYF	TGTGCCAGTGGACCTAGCACAGATACGCAGTATTTT
TRBV4-1	-	TRBJ2-5	-	CASSLIPGDRDQETQYF	TGCGCCAGCAGCCTCATTCCGGGAGACAGGGACCAAGAGACCCAGTACTTC
TRBV10-3	-	TRBJ2-7	-	CAISYLSSYEQYF	TGTGCCATCAGTTACTTGAGCTCCTACGAGCAGTACTTC
TRBV4-1	-	TRBJ2-2	TRBD1	CASSQGQGFRDTGELFF	TGCGCCAGCAGCCAAGGACAGGGCTTTAGAGACACCGGGGAGCTGTTTTTT
TRBV14	-	TRBJ2-1	TRBD2	CASSQGGVEQFF	TGTGCCAGCAGCCAGGGGGGGGTTGAGCAGTTCTTC
TRBV4-1	once	TRBJ2-1	-	CASSVSVHPGDEQFF	TGCGCCAGCAGCGTCTCGGTTCATCCGGGGGATGAGCAGTTCTTC